This entry lists 13 T cell receptor beta chains sequenced from one sample in a study of T cells of healthy individuals. One entry per CDR3 protein, called by TCRdb with MiXCR from the 5' RACE reads. The table records 85,000 to 100,000 distinct CDR3 sequences, 15% to 20% of them present only once. These receptors were collected from a human donor in good health.

This clonotype has only a few counts. This chain uses TRBV5-1 with TRBJ1-1, with D possibly matching TRBD1 (6 bases). Per germline, CDR1 SGHRS and CDR2 YFSETQ. The V and J ends lost 4 bases and 1 base respectively, with 17 bases between them. The CDR3 is 16 residues long. CDR3 DNA sequence: TGCGCCAGCAGCGTTAACCCGACAGGCCAGAACACTGAAGCTTTCTTT. It specifies CASSVNPTGQNTEAFF.

V and J are TRBV7-2 and TRBJ2-5; D might be TRBD2 (5 bases). Germline V gene data show CDR1 as SGHTA and CDR2 as FQGNSA. The germline V and J ends were trimmed by 4 bases and 1 base, with 10 bases remaining between them. The CDR3 extends over 14 amino acids. Here the CDR3 reads CASSSHSAQETQYF. CDR3 nucleotide sequence: TGTGCCAGCAGCTCCCATAGCGCCCAAGAGACCCAGTACTTC.

J is TRBJ2-2 and V is TRBV6-5; TRBD2 agrees at 11 bases. V lost 5 bases and J lost 8; bases outside the gene matches: 1. Germline V gives CDR1 MNHEY, CDR2 SVGAGI. The CDR3 is 13 amino acids. CDR3: CASSRTSGGELFF. For the CDR3, the DNA is TGTGCCAGCAGTCGGACTAGCGGGGGGGAGCTGTTTTTT.

This clonotype was counted a few times. V gene TRBV6-1 combines with J gene TRBJ2-5; D is perhaps TRBD2 (6 bases). The germline V gene encodes CDR1 MNHNS and CDR2 SASEGT. Trimming removed 4 bases from V and 5 bases from J, with 11 bases in between. The CDR3 extends over 13 amino acids. The CDR3 loop is CASSGREGETQYF. In DNA form, the CDR3 reads TGTGCCAGCAGTGGGAGGGAAGGGGAGACCCAGTACTTC.

This chain links TRBV3-1 with TRBJ1-1; no firm D call. This CDR3 has 11 amino acids. CDR1 and CDR2 (germline): LGHDT, YNNKEL (reference sequence). Between the trimmed V and J ends, which lost 9 bases and 6 bases, there was a span of 11 bases. The CDR3 region is CASPEGSEAFF. For the CDR3, the DNA is TGTGCCAGTCCCGAAGGCTCTGAAGCTTTCTTT. Based on the CDR3 plus reference TRBV3-1 and TRBJ1-1, the full variable domain is DTAVSQTPKYLVTQMGNDKSIKCEQNLGHDTMYWYKQDSKKFLKIMFSYNNKELIINETVPNRFSPKSPDKAHLNLHINSLELGDSAVYFCASPEGSEAFFGQGTRLTVV.

The V call is TRBV20-1, the J call TRBJ2-3; 8 nucleotides align to TRBD1. This CDR3 has 15 amino acids. CDR1 is DFQATT and CDR2 is SNEGSKA in the germline V gene (reference sequence). The V gene end was trimmed by 0 bases and the J gene end by 1 base; junction bases not matched to a gene: 3. The CDR3 region is CSARDSGGRTDTQYF. As DNA, the CDR3 is TGCAGTGCTAGAGATTCAGGGGGCCGCACAGATACGCAGTATTTT.

The CDR3 reads CASSQTRGRTYEQYF. The DNA for the CDR3 is TGTGCCAGCAGCCAAACCCGGGGACGGACCTACGAGCAGTACTTC. V is TRBV4-2 and J is TRBJ2-7; either TRBD1 or TRBD2 may fit D (5 bases each). The CDR3 is 15 residues long. V was cut by 2 bases and J by 2 bases, with 13 bases left in between. Looked up from germline, CDR1 is LGHNA and CDR2 is YNFKEQ.

This clonotype has just a few counts. The J gene is TRBJ2-7, the V gene TRBV19; D uncertain. Germline CDR1 reads LNHDA; CDR2 reads SQIVND (reference sequence). The CDR3 runs to 17 residues. V was shortened by 1 base and J by 3 bases, with 19 bases between the two germline ends. CDR3 in amino acids: CASSIGIRAGGVYEQYF. The CDR3, as DNA: TGTGCCAGTAGTATAGGCATCCGCGCAGGTGGAGTCTACGAGCAGTACTTC.

This clonotype was picked up a small number of times. CDR3 DNA: TGCGCCAGCAGCCCTGACAGGGCTAACTATGGCTACACCTTC. It is translated as CASSPDRANYGYTF. This chain joins TRBV5-1 and TRBJ1-2, with TRBD1 matching 7 bases. Germline CDR1 SGHRS, CDR2 YFSETQ. This CDR3 comprises 14 residues. The junction had 3 bases not matched to a gene; V was cut back by 4 bases and J by 0 bases.

This clonotype was seen only a few times. The V and J genes are TRBV28 and TRBJ1-2; D gene uncertain. CDR1 MDHEN and CDR2 SYDVKM come from the germline V gene. With 7 bases removed from V and 5 bases from J, the gap between germline ends came to 20 bases. The CDR3 runs 15 residues. The CDR3 DNA reads as TGTGCCAGCAAAACCGGGCCTCAAATCCAATATGGCTACACCTTC. It yields the protein CASKTGPQIQYGYTF.

This clonotype was seen ten or more times. V and J are TRBV10-3 and TRBJ2-3; perhaps TRBD2 as D (6 bases). This CDR3 comprises 14 residues. V lost 5 bases to trimming and J lost 6 bases, with 15 bases between them. Germline V lookup: CDR1 ENHRY, CDR2 SYGVKD. This CDR3 reads CAISMTRSLDTQYF. The CDR3 DNA reads TGTGCCATCAGTATGACTAGATCCCTCGATACGCAGTATTTT.

The CDR3, as DNA: TGTGCCAGCGCACAGGGAAGCATGGCTAATGAAAAACTGTTTTTT. Translated: CASAQGSMANEKLFF. The chain carries TRBV7-2 and TRBJ1-4; D may be TRBD1 (6 bases). V gave up 8 bases and J gave up 3 bases, with 16 bases separating them. The CDR3 totals 15 residues. Germline V gene data show CDR1 as SGHTA and CDR2 as FQGNSA.

The chain links TRBV27 to TRBJ1-2, with no clear D. Trimming removed 0 bases from V and 4 bases from J, with 9 bases in between. The CDR3 length is 14 residues. CDR1 and CDR2 from the germline V gene are MNHEY and SMNVEV (reference sequence). CDR3 amino acids: CASSLSKWSYGYTF. CDR3 DNA sequence: TGTGCCAGCAGTTTATCGAAGTGGAGCTATGGCTACACCTTC.